This T cell receptor (beta chain) was documented in a study of blood T cells in healthy people across ages. Study-wide findings and caveats: Diversity was higher, and naive CD4+ cells more numerous, in long-lived donors than in aged donors.

Peripheral blood was drawn, about 10 milliliters per donor. The CDR3 is made up of 15 amino acids. CDR1 is MNHNS and CDR2 is SASEGT in the germline V gene. Primers used in a second PCR of about 6 to 11 cycles were a sample-barcoded 5' primer and a J-beta primer mix. Tags on each cDNA molecule came from a template-switch adaptor with 12 random nucleotides. TCRdb re-analysed the 5' RACE reads in MiXCR, keeping a single row per CDR3 protein. This repertoire shows 720,000 or so distinct CDR3 sequences, approximately 40% found once; its top ten account for 25% to 30%. Worth noting for this clonotype: Its specificity is not known.

This chain uses TRBV6-1 with TRBJ2-4; a possible D gene is TRBD1 (6 bases). The J call is doubtful: the DNA matches TRBJ2-7 better. This sequence originates from an elderly man in good health. The sample consisted of blood. CDR3: CASSASSTGSYEQYF. The CDR3 DNA reads TGTGCCAGCAGTGCCTCTTCGACAGGTAGCTACGAGCAGTACTTC.